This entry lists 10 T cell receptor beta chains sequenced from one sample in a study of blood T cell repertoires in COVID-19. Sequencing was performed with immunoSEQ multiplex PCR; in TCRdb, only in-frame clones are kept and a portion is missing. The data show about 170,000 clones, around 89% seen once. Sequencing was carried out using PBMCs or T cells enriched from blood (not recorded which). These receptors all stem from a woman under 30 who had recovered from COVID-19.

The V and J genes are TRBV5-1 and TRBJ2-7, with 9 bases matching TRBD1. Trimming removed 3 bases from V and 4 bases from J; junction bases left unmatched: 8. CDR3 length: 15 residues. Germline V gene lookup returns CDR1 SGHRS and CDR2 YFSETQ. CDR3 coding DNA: TGCGCCAGCAGCTATACAGGGGGCGTTGGGTACGAGCAGTACTTC. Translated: CASSYTGGVGYEQYF.

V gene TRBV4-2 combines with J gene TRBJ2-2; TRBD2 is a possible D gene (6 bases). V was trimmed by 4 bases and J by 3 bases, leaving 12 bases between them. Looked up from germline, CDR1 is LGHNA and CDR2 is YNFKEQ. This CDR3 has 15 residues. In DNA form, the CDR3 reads TGTGCCAGCAGCCCTCGGGACTCAGACACCGGGGAGCTGTTTTTT. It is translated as CASSPRDSDTGELFF.

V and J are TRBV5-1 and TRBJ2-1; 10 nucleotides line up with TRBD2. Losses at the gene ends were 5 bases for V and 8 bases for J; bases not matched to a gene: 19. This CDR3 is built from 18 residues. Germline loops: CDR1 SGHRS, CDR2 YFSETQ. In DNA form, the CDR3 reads TGCGCCAGCAGTTCCCCCGCACTGCCGGGACTAGCGATCCATGAGCAGTTCTTC. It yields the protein CASSSPALPGLAIHEQFF.

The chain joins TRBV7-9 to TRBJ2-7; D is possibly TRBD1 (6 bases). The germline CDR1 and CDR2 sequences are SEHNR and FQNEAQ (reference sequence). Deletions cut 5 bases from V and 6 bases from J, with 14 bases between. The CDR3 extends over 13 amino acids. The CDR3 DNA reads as TGTGCCAGCAGCCCCTGGACAGCCCGCGAGCAGTACTTC. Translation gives CASSPWTAREQYF.

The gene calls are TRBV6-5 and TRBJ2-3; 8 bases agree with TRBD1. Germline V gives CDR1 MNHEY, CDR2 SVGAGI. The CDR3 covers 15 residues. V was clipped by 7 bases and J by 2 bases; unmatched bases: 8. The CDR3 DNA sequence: TGTGCCAGCACCCGGGACAGGTCACTCACAGATACGCAGTATTTT. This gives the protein CASTRDRSLTDTQYF.

The CDR3 region is CACGLQRDDSEQFF. The CDR3 nucleotides read TGTGCCTGCGGCCTTCAGCGCGACGATAGTGAGCAGTTCTTC. The chain carries TRBV30 and TRBJ2-1; D not certain. The CDR3 runs 14 residues. Germline CDR1 and CDR2: GTSNPN and SVGIG (reference sequence). Trimming cost V 6 bases and J 9 bases, with 21 bases left between them.

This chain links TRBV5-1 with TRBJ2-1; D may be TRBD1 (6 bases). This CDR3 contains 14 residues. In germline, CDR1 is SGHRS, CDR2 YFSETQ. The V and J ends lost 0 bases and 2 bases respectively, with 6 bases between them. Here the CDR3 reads CASSLEGAYNEQFF. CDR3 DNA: TGCGCCAGCAGCTTGGAGGGGGCCTACAATGAGCAGTTCTTC.

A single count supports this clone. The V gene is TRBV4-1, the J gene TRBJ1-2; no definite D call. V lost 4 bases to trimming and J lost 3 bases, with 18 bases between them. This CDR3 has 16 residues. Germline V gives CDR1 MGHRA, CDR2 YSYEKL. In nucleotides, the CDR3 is TGCGCCAGCAGCCTAGATTGGGGAGGGCTAGACTATGGCTACACCTTC. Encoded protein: CASSLDWGGLDYGYTF.

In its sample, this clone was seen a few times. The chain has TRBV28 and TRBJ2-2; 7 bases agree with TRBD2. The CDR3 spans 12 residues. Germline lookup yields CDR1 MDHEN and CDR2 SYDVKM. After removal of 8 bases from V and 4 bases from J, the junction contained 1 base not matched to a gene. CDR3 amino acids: CASGGGTGELFF. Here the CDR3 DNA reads TGTGCCAGCGGGGGGGGCACCGGGGAGCTGTTTTTT.

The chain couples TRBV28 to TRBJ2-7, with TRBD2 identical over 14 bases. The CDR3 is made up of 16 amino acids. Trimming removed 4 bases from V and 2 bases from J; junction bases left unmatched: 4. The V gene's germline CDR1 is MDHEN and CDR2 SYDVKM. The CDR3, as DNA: TGTGCCAGCAGTTGGGGACTAGCGGGAGTTCCCTACGAGCAGTACTTC. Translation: CASSWGLAGVPYEQYF.